The clone carrying this TCR beta chain was recorded a few times. What it binds is not known. Via MiXCR, TCRdb re-called the 5' RACE reads, giving one row per CDR3 protein. The profile shows 170,000 or so distinct CDR3 sequences, approximately 6.2% of them singletons. The sample comes from a study of T cells after yellow fever vaccination. Study outcomes and limitations: Most primary-vaccination clones recurred post-booster (roughly 96% CD4, 85% to 90% CD8). There was a possibility that FACS-sorted repertoires contained abundant clonotypes contaminating from the bulk population.

The source material was CD4+ T cells sorted from PBMCs, sampled on the day of the first yellow fever vaccination. The source of this sequence is a young man who received the YFV17D yellow fever vaccine.

CDR3 DNA sequence: TGTGCCAGCAATGCGGCCCAGAATGAGCAGTTCTTC. It translates to CASNAAQNEQFF. The gene calls are TRBV12-3 or TRBV12-4 and TRBJ2-1; D remains ambiguous. Trimming cost V 7 bases and J 7 bases, with 11 bases left between them. The length of the CDR3 is 12 residues.